This TCR beta chain was captured in a study of neurological immune-mediated disorders. The unsorted libraries were generated from a total of 2 million PBMCs, which had been stored in RNAlater at -80 C. This clonotype showed up many times. The antigen remains undetermined. CDR1 is SGHRS, CDR2 YFSETQ, per germline. CDR3 length equals 12 residues. Trimming took 2 bases from V and 10 from J, leaving 10 bases between them. Study-wide results and limits: The repertoires of 18 of 34 multiple sclerosis patients fell into one related-CDR3 cluster (a possible signature) under phylogenetic grouping. Patients with HTLV-1-associated myelopathy had the highest level of TCR clonal expansion, whereas patients with multiple sclerosis had the lowest level, falling beneath the level found in healthy controls.

The output of every sequencing run, over 170 million TCR-beta sequences, came from 15-18 subjects. In TCRdb, the 5' RACE reads were re-called with MiXCR into one record per CDR3 protein. The sample yields about 74,000 distinct CDR3 sequences, 5.2% seen once. The sample was PBMCs. This chain connects TRBV5-1 to TRBJ2-1; D is unresolved. The receptor's source is a young man with multiple sclerosis. The CDR3 spells CASSFPPYEQFF. CDR3 sequence (DNA): TGCGCCAGCAGCTTTCCCCCTTACGAGCAGTTCTTC.